Shown below are 3 T cell receptor beta chains from a single sample sequenced in a study of Ad26.COV2.S vaccination and SARS-CoV-2 variants. Treatment defined: approximately 18 received Ad26.COV2.S at low or high dose, single or two shots; about 5 received placebo; per-sample allocation not given. Vaccine and placebo recipients were sampled on day 63 after the first injection. The repertoire was sequenced with immunoSEQ multiplex PCR; TCRdb's copy has only in-frame clones and lacks some. Of 400,000 or so clones in the sample, 75% to 90% are singletons; the top ten hold 3.5%. Sequencing used peripheral blood, obtained in a trial of Ad26.COV2.S vaccine versus placebo. All receptors derive from a person between 18 and 59 years old who received the Ad26.COV2.S COVID-19 vaccine or a placebo.

This clone occurred a few times. The chain combines TRBV7-2 with TRBJ1-1, with D possibly TRBD1 on 5 matching bases. The CDR3 totals 16 residues. Germline CDR1 reads SGHTA; CDR2 reads FQGNSA. V dropped 3 bases and J dropped 1 base, with 15 bases sitting between them. In DNA, the CDR3 is TGTGCCAGCAGCTTCTCTTTAGGACATCAGAACACTGAAGCTTTCTTT. This codes for CASSFSLGHQNTEAFF.

The chain has TRBV7-9 and TRBJ1-1, with 7 bases lining up with TRBD1. This CDR3 region has 13 residues. Trimming at V came to 5 bases and at J to 6 bases, leaving 6 bases not matched to a gene. CDR1 and CDR2 (germline): SEHNR, FQNEAQ (reference sequence). The DNA of the CDR3 is TGTGCCAGCAGCCGGGACAGAAGCGCTGAAGCTTTCTTT. Translated, it gives CASSRDRSAEAFF.

The V and J genes are TRBV5-5 and TRBJ2-7; tentative D call: TRBD2 (6 bases). V lost 4 bases to trimming and J lost 2 bases, with 19 bases between them. The CDR3 contains 16 residues. Germline V lookup: CDR1 SGHKS, CDR2 YYEKEE (reference sequence). The chain's CDR3 is CASSPRGGSNTYEQYF. CDR3 in DNA: TGTGCCAGCAGCCCTAGAGGAGGGTCGAACACCTACGAGCAGTACTTC.